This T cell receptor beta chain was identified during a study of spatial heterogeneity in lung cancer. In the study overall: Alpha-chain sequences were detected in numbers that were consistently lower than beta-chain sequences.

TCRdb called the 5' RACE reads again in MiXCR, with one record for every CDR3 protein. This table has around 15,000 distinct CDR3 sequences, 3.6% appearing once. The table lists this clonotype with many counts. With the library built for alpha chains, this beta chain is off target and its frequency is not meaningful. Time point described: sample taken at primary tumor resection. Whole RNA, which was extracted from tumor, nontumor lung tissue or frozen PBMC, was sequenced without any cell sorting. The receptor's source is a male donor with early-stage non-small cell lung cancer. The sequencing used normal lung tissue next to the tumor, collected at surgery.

The CDR3 coding sequence is TGTGCCAGCAGTGTGACAGGGGAGAATTCACCCCTCCACTTT. Translation: CASSVTGENSPLHF. The V gene is TRBV2, the J gene TRBJ1-6, with TRBD1 identical over 8 bases. With V trimmed by 4 bases and J by 7 bases, 3 bases remained unmatched. Germline V CDR1 and CDR2: SNHLY, FYNNEI. This CDR3 is 14 amino acids long.